The rows below give T cell receptor beta chains drawn from one sample of a study of blood T cell repertoires in COVID-19. Method: immunoSEQ multiplex PCR; TCRdb's copy keeps in-frame clones and lacks some. The sample yields 50,000 to 70,000 clones, more than 75% seen once. The sample was peripheral blood. The origin of the receptors is a man aged 50-60 years with active or convalescent COVID-19. CDR3s include the opening cysteine and the closing phenylalanine or tryptophan. D genes are given only for firm matches. Clone size is given for some rows only: seen once, a few or many times, or a class if the clone is expanded.

J gene: TRBJ2-3
D gene: TRBD2
V gene: TRBV6-1
CDR3 length: 16
clone size: NA
CDR3 protein: CASSGTSGSGARTQYF
CDR3 DNA: TGTGCCAGCAGTGGGACTAGCGGGAGCGGGGCCCGTACGCAGTATTTT

J gene: TRBJ2-3
D gene: TRBD2
V gene: TRBV9
CDR3 length: 15
clone size: NA
CDR3 protein: CASSVGGVGTDTQYF
CDR3 DNA: TGTGCCAGCAGCGTCGGGGGGGTAGGCACAGATACGCAGTATTTT

J gene: TRBJ1-1
D gene: NA
V gene: TRBV25-1
CDR3 length: 11
clone size: NA
CDR3 protein: CASLQGPEAFF
CDR3 DNA: TGTGCCAGTTTACAGGGTCCTGAAGCTTTCTTT

J gene: TRBJ2-1
D gene: TRBD2
V gene: TRBV7-3
CDR3 length: 14
clone size: NA
CDR3 protein: CASSPGLVNNEQFF
CDR3 DNA: TGTGCCAGCAGCCCCGGACTAGTCAACAATGAGCAGTTCTTC

J gene: TRBJ2-3
D gene: NA
V gene: TRBV7-9
CDR3 length: 12
clone size: NA
CDR3 protein: CASSPLADTQYF
CDR3 DNA: TGTGCCAGCAGCCCACTAGCAGATACGCAGTATTTT

J gene: TRBJ2-1
D gene: NA
V gene: TRBV7-9
CDR3 length: 16
clone size: NA
CDR3 protein: CASSLAEAPRYNEQFF
CDR3 DNA: TGTGCCAGCAGCTTAGCGGAGGCCCCACGATACAATGAGCAGTTCTTC

J gene: TRBJ1-2
D gene: NA
V gene: TRBV19
CDR3 length: 14
clone size: NA
CDR3 protein: CASRIQAGNYGYTF
CDR3 DNA: TGTGCCAGTAGGATACAGGCTGGAAACTATGGCTACACCTTC

J gene: TRBJ2-1
D gene: TRBD1
V gene: TRBV5-1
CDR3 length: 15
clone size: once
CDR3 protein: CASSPTGGGINEQFF
CDR3 DNA: TGCGCCAGCAGCCCGACAGGGGGCGGAATCAATGAGCAGTTCTTC

J gene: TRBJ2-7
D gene: TRBD1
V gene: TRBV5-1
CDR3 length: 14
clone size: NA
CDR3 protein: CASSSRQGDHEQYF
CDR3 DNA: TGCGCCAGCAGCTCACGACAGGGCGACCACGAGCAGTACTTC

J gene: TRBJ2-7
D gene: NA
V gene: TRBV6-1
CDR3 length: 14
clone size: NA
CDR3 protein: CASSLPGETYEQYF
CDR3 DNA: TGTGCCAGCAGTCTCCCGGGGGAGACCTACGAGCAGTACTTC